The present T cell receptor beta chain was sequenced within a study of cytomegalovirus exposure and HLA in healthy donors. As for the study in general: A subsequent analysis stated that the approximately 110 validation repertoires were run on the same platform as the 550 to 750 first-cohort repertoires. Regarding the study as a whole: Most TCR sequences were uncommon, yet certain public TCRs appeared in many donors.

Germline CDR1 reads SGDLS; CDR2 reads YYNGEE. The CDR3 has 15 residues. The trim removed 0 bases at V and 3 bases at J, leaving 5 bases unmatched. This clone was detected only once. Its target is unknown. Produced via immunoSEQ multiplex PCR; TCRdb's table is partial and in-frame only. The sample holds 160,000 or so clones; about 89% are singletons and the top ten take less than 3.5%. The donors were members of the validation cohort, which comprised around 110 subjects and was separate from the first cohort of roughly 700 subjects. This clonotype was sampled from a man between 18 and 29 years old in good health and CMV-seropositive. The sequenced sample was PBMCs. The V and J genes are TRBV9 and TRBJ2-7; 8 bases map to TRBD2. The CDR3, as DNA: TGTGCCAGCAGCGTAGGAGCGGGGGCGGGCTACGAGCAGTACTTC. Translating gives CASSVGAGAGYEQYF.